What follows are 12 T cell receptor beta chains derived from one specimen sequenced in a study of blood T cell repertoires in COVID-19. Here immunoSEQ multiplex PCR was the method, and the copy in TCRdb shows in-frame clones only, minus some. The sample yields more than 150,000 clones, 80% to 90% seen once. Sequenced material: peripheral blood. Receptors originate from a man in his sixties with acute or convalescent COVID-19.

The V call is TRBV19, the J call TRBJ2-1, with TRBD1 matching over 12 bases. Per the germline V gene, CDR1 is LNHDA and CDR2 is SQIVND (reference sequence). Trimming took 6 bases from V and 2 from J; bases not matched to a gene: 14. The CDR3 has 19 amino acids. CDR3 in DNA: TGTGCCAGTAGCCGGCGGGGACAGGGGGCGATTTCGGCCTACAATGAGCAGTTCTTC. This sequence encodes CASSRRGQGAISAYNEQFF.

The chain links TRBV15 to TRBJ2-1, with D possibly matching TRBD1 (5 bases). The CDR3 is 17 residues long. Per germline, CDR1 LNHNV and CDR2 YYDKDF (reference sequence). Trimming took off 0 bases at V and 4 bases at J, with 16 bases between the two ends. CDR3 residues: CATSRELSRAGYNEQFF. The CDR3, as DNA: TGTGCCACCAGCAGAGAACTCTCCCGGGCAGGGTACAATGAGCAGTTCTTC.

The chain joins TRBV5-6 to TRBJ1-6; 7 bases fit TRBD1. The CDR3 is 14 amino acids. Germline V lookup: CDR1 SGHDT, CDR2 YYEEEE. The ends lost 6 bases at V and 4 bases at J; junction bases unmatched: 4. CDR3 nucleotide sequence: TGTGCCAGCACCGAGGGACAGTATAATTCACCCCTCCACTTT. Protein product: CASTEGQYNSPLHF. The full variable domain, completed using reference TRBV5-6 and TRBJ1-6, is DAGVTQSPTHLIKTRGQQVTLRCSPKSGHDTVSWYQQALGQGPQFIFQYYEEEERQRGNFPDRFSGHQFPNYSSELNVNALLLGDSALYLCASTEGQYNSPLHFGNGTRLTVT.

The rearrangement links TRBV29-1 to TRBJ2-3; weak D call: TRBD1 (5 bases). The V end was cut by 5 bases, the J end by 1 base, with 10 bases between. Germline V lookup: CDR1 SQVTM, CDR2 ANQGSEA. CDR3 length equals 13 residues. The CDR3: CSVRQGGTDTQYF. The CDR3 nucleotides are TGCAGCGTTCGTCAGGGCGGCACAGATACGCAGTATTTT.

This clone showed up just once. V gene TRBV11-2 combines with J gene TRBJ2-7, with D uncertain. Trimming cost V 0 bases and J 7 bases, with 19 bases left between them. Germline assignment: CDR1 SGHAT and CDR2 FQNNGV. CDR3 size: 16 residues. CDR3 nucleotide sequence: TGTGCCAGCAGCTTAGACGTTTGGCAGGTCCGCTGGGAGCAGTACTTC. Translated, it gives CASSLDVWQVRWEQYF.

The V gene is TRBV6-5, the J gene TRBJ1-6; weak D call: TRBD1 (5 bases). The CDR3 is 15 residues long. The germline CDR1 and CDR2 sequences are MNHEY and SVGAGI. Trimming left V 5 bases short and J 11 bases short, with 19 bases between. CDR3 nucleotides: TGTGCCAGCAGTCTCCAGGGAGGGCTTGAAACACCCCTCCACTTT. Translating it yields CASSLQGGLETPLHF.

This clone was detected only once. V usage is TRBV29-1 and J usage is TRBJ2-1, with a weak D call TRBD1 (6 bases). The CDR3 contains 14 residues. V shed 6 bases and J shed 4 bases, with 16 bases lying between them. The V gene's germline CDR1 is SQVTM and CDR2 ANQGSEA. CDR3 nucleotides: TGCAGCGTGCCAAACAGGGTTCGGTACAATGAGCAGTTCTTC. This encodes CSVPNRVRYNEQFF.

The CDR3 loop is CASSTQGAGTGELFF. The CDR3 bases are TGTGCCAGCAGTACTCAGGGGGCTGGGACCGGGGAGCTGTTTTTT. The rearrangement uses TRBV2 and TRBJ2-2; 8 nucleotides match TRBD1. The CDR3 has 15 amino acids. V gave up 5 bases and J gave up 5 bases; unmatched junction bases: 7. Germline CDR1 and CDR2: SNHLY and FYNNEI.

This clone appeared once. The gene calls are TRBV9 and TRBJ2-5, with 12 bases that match TRBD1. The V gene's germline CDR1 is SGDLS and CDR2 YYNGEE. Trimming at V came to 3 bases and at J to 5 bases, leaving 5 bases not matched to a gene. This CDR3 contains 15 residues. The CDR3 loop reads CASSGGQGAGETQYF. In DNA form, the CDR3 reads TGTGCCAGCAGCGGGGGACAGGGGGCAGGGGAGACCCAGTACTTC.

This clone was seen a single time. The V call is TRBV12-5, the J call TRBJ1-2, with TRBD1 matching 8 bases. This CDR3 has 17 amino acids. Trimming at V came to 0 bases and at J to 4 bases, leaving 10 bases not matched to a gene. Germline lookup yields CDR1 LGHNT and CDR2 FRNRAP. CDR3 protein: CASGLVIKGQVPYGYTF. The CDR3 region has the DNA TGTGCTAGTGGTTTGGTAATCAAGGGACAGGTCCCCTATGGCTACACCTTC.

The chain combines TRBV5-5 with TRBJ2-7; no definite D call. Germline CDR1 and CDR2: SGHKS and YYEKEE (reference sequence). Between the trimmed V and J ends, which lost 0 bases and 3 bases, there was a span of 13 bases. This CDR3 is 15 amino acids long. In DNA, the CDR3 is TGTGCCAGCAGCTTGGTAGATATGAGAGGCTACGAGCAGTACTTC. Translated, it gives CASSLVDMRGYEQYF.

This chain connects TRBV5-1 to TRBJ2-2; 8 bases line up with TRBD2. The J segment lost 5 bases and the V segment lost 4 bases, leaving 10 bases of the junction unmatched. The CDR3 spans 16 residues. Germline V gives CDR1 SGHRS, CDR2 YFSETQ. In nucleotides, the CDR3 is TGCGCCAGCAGCCCCTCCGGGGGGGCTGGGACCGGGGAGCTGTTTTTT. Its protein is CASSPSGGAGTGELFF.